The present TCR beta chain was sequenced within a study of blood T cell repertoires in COVID-19. About the study: The United States, Italy and Spain provided the acute and convalescent COVID-19 samples.

Study processing details: Reference gene primers were amplified, and this amplification served to estimate nucleated cell counts. TCRdb keeps only in-frame clones here, not all; method: immunoSEQ multiplex PCR. V and J calls and clone size follow that table, whereas D and trimming were derived from the DNA. Of over 120,000 clones listed, approximately 86% were seen once; the top ten hold over 0.75%. The germline V gene has CDR1 SGDLS and CDR2 YYNGEE. Trimming cost V 1 base and J 0 bases, with 7 bases left between them. The CDR3 has 14 amino acids. The material sequenced was peripheral blood. The chain couples TRBV9 to TRBJ1-1; perhaps TRBD1 as D (6 bases). This receptor was identified in a woman in her forties or fifties with acute or convalescent COVID-19. The chain's CDR3 is CASSVKGVNTEAFF. The CDR3, as DNA: TGTGCCAGCAGCGTAAAGGGGGTGAACACTGAAGCTTTCTTT.